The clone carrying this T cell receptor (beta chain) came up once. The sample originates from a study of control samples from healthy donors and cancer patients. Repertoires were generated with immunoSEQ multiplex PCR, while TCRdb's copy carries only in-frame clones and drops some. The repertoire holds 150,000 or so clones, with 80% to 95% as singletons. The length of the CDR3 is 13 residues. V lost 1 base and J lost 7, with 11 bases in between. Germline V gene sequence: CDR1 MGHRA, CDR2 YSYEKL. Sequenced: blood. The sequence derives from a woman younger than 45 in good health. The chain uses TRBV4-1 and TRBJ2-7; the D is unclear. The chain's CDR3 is CASSQGGSGEQYF. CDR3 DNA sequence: TGCGCCAGCAGCCAAGGCGGTTCGGGTGAGCAGTACTTC.